The 10 T cell receptor beta chains presented below share a single source sample, sequenced in a study of cytomegalovirus exposure and HLA in healthy donors. PCR involved 60 Vbeta and 13 Jbeta primers. TCRdb's copy holds only in-frame clones and misses some; the assay was immunoSEQ multiplex PCR. This table holds 150,000 to 250,000 clones, 70% to 80% found once. The sequenced sample consisted of PBMCs. The receptors stem from a man aged 25-45 years in good health and CMV-seronegative.

Only a few counts were recorded for this clone. The V gene is TRBV11-2, the J gene TRBJ2-1; TRBD2 might be the D (6 bases). This CDR3 is built from 14 residues. The germline V and J ends were trimmed by 3 bases and 8 bases, with 14 bases remaining between them. In germline, CDR1 is SGHAT, CDR2 FQNNGV. The CDR3: CASSFLREEHEQFF. In nucleotides, the CDR3 is TGTGCCAGCAGCTTTCTGCGGGAAGAGCATGAGCAGTTCTTC.

The V gene is TRBV5-1, the J gene TRBJ2-7; 8 bases fit TRBD1. This CDR3 is built from 16 residues. The germline gives CDR1 SGHRS, CDR2 YFSETQ. After removal of 4 bases from V and 5 bases from J, the junction contained 14 bases not matched to a gene. The DNA for the CDR3 is TGCGCCAGCAGCCTTATTCGGGACAGGCTCAACCACGAGCAGTACTTC. Protein product: CASSLIRDRLNHEQYF.

The chain has TRBV30 and TRBJ2-3; possibly TRBD2 for D (6 bases). Germline loops: CDR1 GTSNPN, CDR2 SVGIG (reference sequence). The CDR3 length is 15 residues. Trimming cost V 4 bases and J 2 bases, with 16 bases left between them. CDR3 sequence: CAWTLYGGPTDTQYF. The CDR3 DNA reads as TGTGCCTGGACCCTCTACGGAGGGCCCACAGATACGCAGTATTTT.

The chain uses TRBV28 and TRBJ2-5, with 10 bases that match TRBD2. The CDR3 contains 18 residues. J was trimmed by 5 bases and V by 3 bases; bases with no gene match: 15. Germline CDR1 MDHEN, CDR2 SYDVKM. The CDR3: CASSLNRVISGRDETQYF. In DNA, the CDR3 is TGTGCCAGCAGTTTGAACCGGGTGATAAGCGGGAGGGATGAGACCCAGTACTTC.

V and J are TRBV6-5 and TRBJ2-7; 7 bases agree with TRBD2. This CDR3 contains 13 residues. V trimming: 6 bases; J trimming: 5 bases; junction bases outside the gene matches: 7. The germline CDR1 and CDR2 sequences are MNHEY and SVGAGI. The CDR3 is CASRPGGSHEQYF. As DNA, the CDR3 is TGTGCCAGCAGACCCGGGGGGTCCCACGAGCAGTACTTC.

The chain combines TRBV28 with TRBJ2-2, with a possible D match to TRBD1 (7 bases). Looked up from germline, CDR1 is MDHEN and CDR2 is SYDVKM. The CDR3 has 14 residues. Trimming left V 6 bases short and J 4 bases short, with 12 bases between. The CDR3 DNA sequence: TGTGCCAGCAGATACAGGGGAGGCACCGGGGAGCTGTTTTTT. Amino acids: CASRYRGGTGELFF.

This chain joins TRBV5-4 and TRBJ2-7; D possibly corresponds to TRBD2 (5 bases). The CDR3 spans 16 residues. V lost 4 bases and J 2 bases, leaving 19 bases between the germline ends. Germline V CDR1 and CDR2: SGHNT, YYREEE (reference sequence). Written as DNA, the CDR3 is TGTGCCAGCAGCCCCTGGGCCGCCCGAGGGACCTACGAGCAGTACTTC. It codes for CASSPWAARGTYEQYF.

The chain joins TRBV5-4 to TRBJ2-2, with 9 bases matching TRBD2. The germline V gene has CDR1 SGHNT and CDR2 YYREEE (reference sequence). The CDR3 length is 16 residues. The V gene end was trimmed by 3 bases and the J gene end by 4 bases; junction bases not matched to a gene: 7. DNA for the CDR3: TGTGCCAGCAGCTCGGGGAGCGGGAGGCCCACCGGGGAGCTGTTTTTT. Protein product: CASSSGSGRPTGELFF.

V gene TRBV30 combines with J gene TRBJ2-1; 7 nucleotides match TRBD1. This CDR3 is 14 amino acids long. The V gene's germline CDR1 is GTSNPN and CDR2 SVGIG (reference sequence). J gave up 3 bases and V 5 bases, and 7 bases lay outside the gene matches. The CDR3 sequence: CAWGRQGRYNEQFF. The CDR3, as DNA: TGTGCCTGGGGACGACAGGGCCGCTACAATGAGCAGTTCTTC. Using reference TRBV30 and TRBJ2-1 for the parts outside the CDR3, the full variable domain is SQTIHQWPATLVQPVGSPLSLECTVEGTSNPNLYWYRQAAGRGLQLLFYSVGIGQISSEVPQNLSASRPQDRQFILSSKKLLLSDSGFYLCAWGRQGRYNEQFFGPGTRLTVL.

In this sample, this clone turned up many times. This rearrangement joins TRBV19 to TRBJ2-7; TRBD1 might be the D (5 bases). CDR1 is LNHDA, CDR2 SQIVND, per germline (reference sequence). Trimming stripped 4 bases from V and 0 bases from J, with 10 bases between. This CDR3 comprises 14 residues. Written as DNA, the CDR3 is TGTGCCAGTAGTAGGGATGACAGCTCCTACGAGCAGTACTTC. This codes for CASSRDDSSYEQYF.